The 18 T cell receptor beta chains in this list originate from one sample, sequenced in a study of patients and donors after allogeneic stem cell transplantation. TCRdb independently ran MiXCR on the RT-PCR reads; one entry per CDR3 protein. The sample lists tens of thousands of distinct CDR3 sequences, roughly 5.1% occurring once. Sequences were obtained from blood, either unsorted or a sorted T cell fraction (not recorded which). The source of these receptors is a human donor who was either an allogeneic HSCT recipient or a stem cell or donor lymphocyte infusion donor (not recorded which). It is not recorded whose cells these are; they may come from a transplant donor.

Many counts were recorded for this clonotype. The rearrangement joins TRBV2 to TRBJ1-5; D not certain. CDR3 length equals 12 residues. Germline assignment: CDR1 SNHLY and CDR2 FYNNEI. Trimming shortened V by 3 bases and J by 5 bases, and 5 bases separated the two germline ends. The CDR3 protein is CASSDGYQPQHF. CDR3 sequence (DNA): TGTGCCAGCAGTGACGGCTATCAGCCCCAGCATTTT.

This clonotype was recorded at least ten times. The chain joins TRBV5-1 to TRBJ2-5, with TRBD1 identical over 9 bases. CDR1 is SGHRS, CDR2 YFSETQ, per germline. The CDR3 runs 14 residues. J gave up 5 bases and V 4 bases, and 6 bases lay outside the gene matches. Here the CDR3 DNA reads TGCGCCAGCAGCCCCGGGACAGGGAAGGAGACCCAGTACTTC. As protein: CASSPGTGKETQYF.

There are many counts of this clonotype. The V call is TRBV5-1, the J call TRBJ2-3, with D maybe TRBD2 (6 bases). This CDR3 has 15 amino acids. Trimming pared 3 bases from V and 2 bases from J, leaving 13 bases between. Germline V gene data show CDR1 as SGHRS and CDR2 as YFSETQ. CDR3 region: CASSSGSGYTDTQYF. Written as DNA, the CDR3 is TGCGCCAGCAGCTCGGGTAGCGGTTACACAGATACGCAGTATTTT. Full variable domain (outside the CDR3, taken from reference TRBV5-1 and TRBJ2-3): KAGVTQTPRYLIKTRGQQVTLSCSPISGHRSVSWYQQTPGQGLQFLFEYFSETQRNKGNFPGRFSGRQFSNSRSEMNVSTLELGDSALYLCASSSGSGYTDTQYFGPGTRLTVL.

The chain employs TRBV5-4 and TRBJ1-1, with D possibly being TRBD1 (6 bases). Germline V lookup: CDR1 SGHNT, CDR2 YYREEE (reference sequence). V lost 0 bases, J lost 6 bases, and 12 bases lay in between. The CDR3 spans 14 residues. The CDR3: CASSLDRERAEAFF. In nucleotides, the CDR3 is TGTGCCAGCAGCTTGGACAGGGAGAGGGCTGAAGCTTTCTTT.

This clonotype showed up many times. The CDR3 sequence: CSVEGSPGPHYGYTF. DNA for the CDR3: TGCAGCGTGGAGGGGTCACCGGGTCCACACTATGGCTACACCTTC. The chain recombines TRBV29-1 with TRBJ1-2; possibly TRBD1 for D (5 bases). CDR1 SQVTM and CDR2 ANQGSEA come from the germline V gene. V was trimmed by 6 bases and J by 3 bases, leaving 20 bases between them. This CDR3 is 15 amino acids long.

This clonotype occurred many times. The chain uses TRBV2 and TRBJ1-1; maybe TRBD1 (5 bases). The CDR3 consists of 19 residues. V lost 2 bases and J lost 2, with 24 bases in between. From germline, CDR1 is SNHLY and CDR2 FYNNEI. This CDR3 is CASSEIGVYGLRGNTEAFF. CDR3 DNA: TGTGCCAGCAGTGAAATTGGGGTGTACGGTTTGAGGGGTAACACTGAAGCTTTCTTT. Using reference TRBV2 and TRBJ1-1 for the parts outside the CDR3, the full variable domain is EPEVTQTPSHQVTQMGQEVILRCVPISNHLYFYWYRQILGQKVEFLVSFYNNEISEKSEIFDDQFSVERPDGSNFTLKIRSTKLEDSAMYFCASSEIGVYGLRGNTEAFFGQGTRLTVV.

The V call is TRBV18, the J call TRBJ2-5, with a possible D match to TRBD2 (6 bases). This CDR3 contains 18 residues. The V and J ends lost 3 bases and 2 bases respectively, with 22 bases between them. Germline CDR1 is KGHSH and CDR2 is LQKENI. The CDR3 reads CASSPLGSGPGRQETQYF. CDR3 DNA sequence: TGTGCCAGCTCACCTTTAGGATCGGGTCCCGGGAGACAAGAGACCCAGTACTTC.

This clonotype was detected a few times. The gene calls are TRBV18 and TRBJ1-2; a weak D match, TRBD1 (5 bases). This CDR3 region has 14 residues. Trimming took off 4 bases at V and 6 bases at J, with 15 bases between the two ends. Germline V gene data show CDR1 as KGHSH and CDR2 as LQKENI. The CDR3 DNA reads TGTGCCAGCTCACAAAGATGGGGGGTCGATGGCTACACCTTC. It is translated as CASSQRWGVDGYTF. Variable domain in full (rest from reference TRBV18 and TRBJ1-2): NAGVMQNPRHLVRRRGQEARLRCSPMKGHSHVYWYRQLPEEGLKFMVYLQKENIIDESGMPKERFSAEFPKEGPSILRIQQVVRGDSAAYFCASSQRWGVDGYTFGSGTRLTVV.

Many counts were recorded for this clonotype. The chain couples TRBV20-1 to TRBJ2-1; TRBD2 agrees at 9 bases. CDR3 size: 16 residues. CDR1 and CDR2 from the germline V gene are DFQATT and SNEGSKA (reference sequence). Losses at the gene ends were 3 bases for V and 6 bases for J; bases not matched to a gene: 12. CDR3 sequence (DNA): TGCAGTGCTAGCCCCGCGGGGGGGCCAATAGGCAATGAGCAGTTCTTC. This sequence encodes CSASPAGGPIGNEQFF.

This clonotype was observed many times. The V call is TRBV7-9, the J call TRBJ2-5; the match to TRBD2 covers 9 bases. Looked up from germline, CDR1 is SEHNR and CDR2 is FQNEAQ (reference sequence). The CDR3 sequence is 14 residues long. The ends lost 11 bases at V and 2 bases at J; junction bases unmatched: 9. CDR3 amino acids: CAGDRSGSQETQYF. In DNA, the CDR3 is TGTGCCGGTGATCGTAGCGGGAGTCAAGAGACCCAGTACTTC. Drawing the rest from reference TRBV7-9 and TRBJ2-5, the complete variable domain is DTGVSQNPRHKITKRGQNVTFRCDPISEHNRLYWYRQTLGQGPEFLTYFQNEAQLEKSRLLSDRFSAERPKGSFSTLEIQRTEQGDSAMYLCAGDRSGSQETQYFGPGTRLLVL.

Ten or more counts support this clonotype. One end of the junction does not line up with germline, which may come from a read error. The CDR3 nucleotides are TGTGCTAGCAGCTACCCAAGGGGCCCCAGGAACACTGAAGCTTTCTTT. This codes for CASSYPRGPRNTEAFF. The rearrangement joins TRBV7-7 to TRBJ1-1, with D maybe TRBD1 (5 bases). The CDR3 is made up of 16 amino acids. Germline CDR1 and CDR2: SSHAT and FNYEAQ (reference sequence).

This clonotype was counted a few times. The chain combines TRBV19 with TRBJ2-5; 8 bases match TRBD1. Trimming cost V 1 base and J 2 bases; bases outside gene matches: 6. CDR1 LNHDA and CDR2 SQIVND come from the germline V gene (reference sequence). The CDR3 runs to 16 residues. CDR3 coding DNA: TGTGCCAGTAGTATAGGTTGGGACAGGTTACAAGAGACCCAGTACTTC. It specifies CASSIGWDRLQETQYF.

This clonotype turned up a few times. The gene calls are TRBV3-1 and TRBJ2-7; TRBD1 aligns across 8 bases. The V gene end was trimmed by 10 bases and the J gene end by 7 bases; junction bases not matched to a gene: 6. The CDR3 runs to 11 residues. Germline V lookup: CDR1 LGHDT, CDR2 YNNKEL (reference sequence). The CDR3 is CATSRTGEQYF. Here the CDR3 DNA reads TGTGCCACGTCCCGGACAGGGGAGCAGTACTTC.

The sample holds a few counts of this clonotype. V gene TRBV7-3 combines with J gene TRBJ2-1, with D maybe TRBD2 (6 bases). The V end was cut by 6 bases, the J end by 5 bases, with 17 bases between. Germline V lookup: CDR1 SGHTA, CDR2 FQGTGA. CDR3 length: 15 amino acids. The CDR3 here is CASRRGPGVDNEQFF. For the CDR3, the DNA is TGTGCCAGCAGGAGAGGGCCGGGAGTTGACAATGAGCAGTTCTTC.

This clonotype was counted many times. The chain's CDR3 is CSVETLYEQYF. CDR3 nucleotides: TGCAGCGTTGAGACTCTCTACGAGCAGTACTTC. The rearrangement links TRBV29-1 to TRBJ2-7; D is undetermined. V shed 3 bases and J shed 3 bases, with 6 bases lying between them. CDR1 is SQVTM, CDR2 ANQGSEA, per germline. The CDR3 has 11 residues.

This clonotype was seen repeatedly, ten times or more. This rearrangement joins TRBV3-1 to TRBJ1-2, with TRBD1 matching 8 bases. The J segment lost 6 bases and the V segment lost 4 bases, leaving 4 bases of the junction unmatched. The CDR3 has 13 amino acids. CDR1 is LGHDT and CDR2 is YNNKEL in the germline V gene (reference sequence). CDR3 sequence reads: CASSPLQGDGYTF. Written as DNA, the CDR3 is TGTGCCAGCAGCCCCTTACAGGGGGATGGCTACACCTTC.

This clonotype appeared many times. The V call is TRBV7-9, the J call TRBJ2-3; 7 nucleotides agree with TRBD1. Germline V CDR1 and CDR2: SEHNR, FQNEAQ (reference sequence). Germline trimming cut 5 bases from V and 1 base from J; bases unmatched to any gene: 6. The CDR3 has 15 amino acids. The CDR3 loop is CASSLRQGGTDTQYF. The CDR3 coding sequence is TGTGCCAGCAGCCTCAGACAGGGCGGCACAGATACGCAGTATTTT.

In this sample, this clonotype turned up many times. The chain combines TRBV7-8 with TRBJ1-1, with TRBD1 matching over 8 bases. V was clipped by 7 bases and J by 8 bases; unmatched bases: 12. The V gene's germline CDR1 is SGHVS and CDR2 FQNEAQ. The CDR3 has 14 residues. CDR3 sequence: CASTPRWTGSEAFF. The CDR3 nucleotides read TGTGCCAGCACCCCCCGATGGACAGGGTCCGAAGCTTTCTTT.